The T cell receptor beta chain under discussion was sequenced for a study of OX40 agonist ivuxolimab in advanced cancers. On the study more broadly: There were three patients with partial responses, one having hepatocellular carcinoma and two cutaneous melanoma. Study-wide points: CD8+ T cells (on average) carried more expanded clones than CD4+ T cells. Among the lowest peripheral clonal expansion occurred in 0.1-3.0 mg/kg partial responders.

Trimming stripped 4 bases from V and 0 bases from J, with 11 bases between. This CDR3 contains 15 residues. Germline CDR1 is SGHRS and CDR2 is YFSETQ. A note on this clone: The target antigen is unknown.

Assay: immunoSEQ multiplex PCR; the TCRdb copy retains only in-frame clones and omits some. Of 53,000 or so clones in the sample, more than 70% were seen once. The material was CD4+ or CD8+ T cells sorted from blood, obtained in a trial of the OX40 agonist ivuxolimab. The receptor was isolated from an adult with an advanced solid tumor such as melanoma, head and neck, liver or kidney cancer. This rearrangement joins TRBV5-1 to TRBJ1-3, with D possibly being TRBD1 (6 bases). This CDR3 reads CASSPTGASGNTIYF. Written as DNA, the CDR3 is TGCGCCAGCAGCCCGACAGGAGCCTCTGGAAACACCATATATTTT.